These T cell receptor beta chains were read from a single sample in a study of T cell responses to AZD1222 COVID-19 vaccine. The protocol was immunoSEQ multiplex PCR, while the TCRdb copy is restricted to in-frame clones and leaves out a portion. The profile covers around 120,000 clones, with roughly 85% appearing a single time and roughly 2.5% taken by the ten largest. The sample in question was peripheral blood, obtained 28 days after the second AZD1222 dose. These receptors all stem from an adult who received the AZD1222 COVID-19 vaccine. CDR3s include the opening cysteine and the closing phenylalanine or tryptophan. A D gene is named only where the DNA matches it firmly. The size entry is marked missing in some rows and otherwise reads once, few, many or a size class.

length	V	size	J	D	DNA	CDR3
14	TRBV6-1	NA	TRBJ1-5	NA	TGTGCCAGCAGTGAAAGGGGGGGCAATCAGCCCCAGCATTTT	CASSERGGNQPQHF
18	TRBV14	NA	TRBJ2-3	NA	TGTGCCAGCAGCCAGTCCCTGAGGGTAGATGCGTTCACAGATACGCAGTATTTT	CASSQSLRVDAFTDTQYF
16	TRBV5-5	NA	TRBJ2-7	NA	TGTGCCAGCAGCTATCAACAGGGAAAATTCACTCTCGAGCAGTACTTC	CASSYQQGKFTLEQYF
15	TRBV6-4	few	TRBJ2-2	TRBD2	TGTGCCAGCAGCCCACTAGCGGACTACACCGGGGAGCTGTTTTTT	CASSPLADYTGELFF
14	TRBV15	NA	TRBJ1-2	TRBD1	TGTGCCACCAGCAGAGACCCGGGACAGAACGGCTACACCTTC	CATSRDPGQNGYTF
16	TRBV29-1	NA	TRBJ2-6	NA	TGCAGCGTTGAAAACCCCGACTACTCTGGGGCCAACGTCCTGACTTTC	CSVENPDYSGANVLTF
14	TRBV15	NA	TRBJ1-4	TRBD1	TGTGCCACCAGCAGGGGACAGGGGAATGAAAAACTGTTTTTT	CATSRGQGNEKLFF
16	TRBV27	NA	TRBJ2-3	NA	TGTGCCAGCAGTCCCCAGGAGGCGGGGAGCACAGATACGCAGTATTTT	CASSPQEAGSTDTQYF
13	TRBV30	NA	TRBJ1-1	NA	TGTGCCACCCAGCGGCGTCCGGGCACTGAAGCTTTCTTT	CATQRRPGTEAFF
13	TRBV6-6	NA	TRBJ1-5	NA	TGTGCCAGCAAACAGGGAGGCAATCAGCCCCAGCATTTT	CASKQGGNQPQHF
13	TRBV30	NA	TRBJ1-1	NA	TGTGCCGGGGTAGGAACAGGGAACACTGAAGCTTTCTTT	CAGVGTGNTEAFF
14	TRBV2	NA	TRBJ2-1	TRBD2	TGTGCCAGCAGTGGACTAGCGGGTTACAATGAGCAGTTCTTC	CASSGLAGYNEQFF
16	TRBV4-1	NA	TRBJ1-2	NA	TGCGCCAGCAGCCGAACACCCCCGACCCGGGCCTACGGCTACACCTTC	CASSRTPPTRAYGYTF
16	TRBV4-3	NA	TRBJ2-3	NA	TGCGCCAGCAGCCAAGATCCGGGGACGGGCACAGATACGCAGTATTTT	CASSQDPGTGTDTQYF
16	TRBV30	NA	TRBJ2-7	TRBD1	TGTGCCTGGGAAAAGGACAGGGGGATCTCTTCGGACGAGCAGTACTTC	CAWEKDRGISSDEQYF
15	TRBV7-2	NA	TRBJ1-2	TRBD1	TGTGCCAGCAGCTCAGAACCGGGACAGGCGGGAGGCTACACCTTC	CASSSEPGQAGGYTF
17	TRBV20-1	NA	TRBJ2-2	TRBD1	TGCAGTGCTAGTCTCCGAGGAAGGGGGCGCGGCACCGGGGAGCTGTTTTTT	CSASLRGRGRGTGELFF
13	TRBV19	NA	TRBJ2-7	NA	TGTGCCAGTAGTATGGGTTATTCCTACGAGCAGTACTTC	CASSMGYSYEQYF
15	TRBV2	NA	TRBJ2-5	TRBD1	TGTGCCAGCAGATCCGGGACAGGGGAAGTAGAGACCCAGTACTTC	CASRSGTGEVETQYF